This TCR beta chain was recovered during a study of T-cell memory formation after mild COVID-19 (dated by TCRdb to the early 2020s). For the study in its entirety: TCR sequence clusters from the two donors were largely donor specific. In a couple of donors, T-cell clones that expanded and contracted after mild COVID-19 were tracked by sequencing TCRalpha and TCRbeta repertoires over time. The cohort comprised two young, previously healthy adult volunteers, one female and one male. The paper's findings and limits, for the study overall: Only two mild cases were covered by the study, and larger cohorts that include severe cases with pre-infection samples were considered necessary. From day 15 to 85, contracting clones showed balanced CD4/CD8 phenotypes, whereas a second wave of clones that expanded from day 15 to 37 leaned towards CD4+. Contracting CD4+ clones appeared mostly in the CM and EM memory subsets, whereas CD8+ clones were enriched in EMRA. Some responding clones were found in pre-infection memory, which suggests that pre-existing cross-reactive memory T cells took part in the SARS-CoV-2 response. Whether the second-wave clones peaking on day 37 were SARS-CoV-2 specific was not confirmed.

PBMCs were isolated by Ficoll-Paque density gradient centrifugation. CDR3 length: 16 amino acids, cysteine to phenylalanine. This entry keeps only the CDR3 DNA: 48 bases, framed from base 1. V is clipped by 1 base and J by 2 bases, and the sequence between their germline boundaries is 13 bases long. This clonotype occurred many times. Its antigen specificity is not known. No base quality values were provided; no much bigger clone lies one nucleotide off. The sequencing machine was an Illumina NovaSeq 6000. cDNA libraries for TCRalpha and TCRbeta were prepared by 5'RACE using constant-segment primers, with sample barcodes and unique molecular identifiers added. Trizol reagent was used to extract RNA from every sample. Library amplification was performed in two PCR steps, and a second sample barcode and Illumina TruSeq adapters were introduced in the second step. Sequencing of the libraries was done on an Illumina NovaSeq, producing 2 x 150 bp paired-end reads. The source study handled its data this way. Reads were demultiplexed and collapsed into UMI-guided consensus sequences with migec v1.2.7. Using mixcr v2.1.11, the UMI consensuses were aligned to TRA and TRB V and J templates and assembled into clonotypes. Expanded or contracted clonotypes were those called significant by both edgeR and NoisET, with noise models trained on biological replicates. For edgeR calls, the thresholds were a false discovery rate-adjusted p below 0.01 and a log2 fold-change of 1. As an exploratory analysis of dynamics, max-normalized trajectories of the 1000 most abundant clonotypes were examined by PCA with hierarchical clustering. The CD4 or CD8 phenotype of responding clones was assigned using the separately sequenced CD4+ and CD8+ repertoires. TCRdb took the public reads, trimmed them with fastp at Q25, ran MiXCR for clone calling and kept in-frame beta chains. Records with the same CDR3 protein are collapsed into one entry carrying the most frequent genes and DNA. The V and J calls were not made by the authors but by TCRdb's processing. This sample lists under 250,000 distinct CDR3 sequences; 15% were detected once. 2.1% of the sample is in the top ten clones.

The receptor chain draws on TRBV12-3 or TRBV12-4 and TRBJ2-3; TRBD2 might be the D gene, on 5 matching bases. The receptor was derived from an adult woman who had mild COVID-19 (a few samples of this study predate the infection). The sample titles of this study are shuffled in the database, so cell type and time point are left out; the donor was told from shared clones. The sequencing input was PBMCs or a T cell subset sorted from them (not recorded which). The bases read TGTGCCAGCAGTTTAGAGTTAATGAGGGACACAGATACGCAGTATTTT. This sequence encodes CASSLELMRDTDTQYF.